The clone carrying this TCR beta chain came up a few times. This sample was taken from a study of T cells in Graves' hyperthyroidism and ophthalmopathy. Study-wide context: The blood sample was taken at first diagnosis, before treatment began.

RNA transcripts provided the source from which TCR beta CDR3 regions were amplified. The TCR CDR3 first-round RT-PCR relied on the HTBI primer set. TCRdb reprocessed the multiplex PCR reads via MiXCR and lists one record per CDR3 protein. The repertoire consists of around 690,000 distinct CDR3 sequences, with less than 25% occurring once and the leading ten covering 34%. The CDR3 extends over 17 amino acids. V lost 0 bases, J lost 0 bases, and 11 bases lay in between. Germline CDR1 and CDR2: SGHAT and FQNNGV. Patients having uncontrolled infection, another autoimmune disease, pregnancy or lactation were not included.

This chain joins TRBV11-2 and TRBJ1-4, with a tentative D call TRBD1 (5 bases). The receptor was isolated from a man aged 25 to 45 with Graves' ophthalmopathy. Sequencing was done on a sample of blood. The CDR3 spells CASSLETGPATNEKLFF. CDR3 DNA: TGTGCCAGCAGCTTAGAAACAGGCCCGGCAACTAATGAAAAACTGTTTTTT.